This T cell receptor beta chain came from a study of shared clonotypes between healthy human individuals. The overall study: Each donor's CD4 naive and CD4 memory cells filled three plates apiece, CD8 naive two, and CD8 memory one.

Naive CD8 cells lacked CD45RO, underwent positive selection for CCR7 and left out terminally differentiated effector memory CD45RA+ cells. The authors ran the assay at deep level. Authors' analysis steps: Owing to the provision of junction-only sequences devoid of quality scores by immunoSEQ, filtering differed. TCRdb keeps only in-frame clones here, not all; method: immunoSEQ multiplex PCR. V, J and clone size derive from that table, while D and trimming were established from the DNA sequence. Of some 2.1 million clones in the sample, roughly 95% were seen once. This sequence originates from a man younger than 35 in good health. Some clones in this sample may be carry-over from other donors' samples. The sequenced sample was naive CD8+ T cells from PBMCs.

The CDR3 sequence is CASSIGTGSGYEQYF. The CDR3 DNA reads TGTGCCAGTAGTATAGGTACAGGGAGTGGCTACGAGCAGTACTTC. This chain connects TRBV19 to TRBJ2-7; tentative D call: TRBD1 (6 bases). V was pared by 1 base and J by 3 bases, with 13 bases between. The CDR3 loop spans 15 amino acids. Germline V gene data show CDR1 as LNHDA and CDR2 as SQIVND (reference sequence).